This TCR beta chain was obtained from a study of blood T cell repertoires in COVID-19. Looking at the study overall: Italy, Spain and the United States were the sources of the convalescent and acute COVID-19 samples.

CDR3 size: 17 residues. Germline lookup yields CDR1 LGHNA and CDR2 YNFKEQ. V was clipped by 1 base and J by 1 base, with 14 bases between them. Seattle researchers signed up patients amid active infection and tracked them longitudinally. In the study's own analysis: Estimation of nucleated cell counts was performed using reference gene primer amplification. TCRdb's copy holds only in-frame clones and misses some; the assay was immunoSEQ multiplex PCR. V and J calls and clone size are given by that table; D and trimming were obtained from the DNA. This table holds roughly 320,000 clones, roughly 91% found once.

The specimen sequenced was peripheral blood. The chain is built from TRBV4-2 and TRBJ1-3; D perhaps matches TRBD1 (6 bases). The TCR comes from a young woman with COVID-19, enrolled during active disease. CDR3 loop: CASSQGLQGQSGNTIYF. The CDR3 DNA sequence: TGTGCCAGCAGCCAAGGTCTGCAGGGGCAGTCTGGAAACACCATATATTTT.